This T cell receptor beta chain was documented in a study of T cell changes during pregnancy in multiple sclerosis. Sequencing was performed with immunoSEQ multiplex PCR; in TCRdb, only in-frame clones are kept and a portion is missing. The data hold 35,000 to 50,000 clones, with less than 90% observed a single time. Trimming shortened V by 5 bases and J by 7 bases, and 20 bases separated the two germline ends. The length of the CDR3 is 15 residues. CDR1 is SEHNR and CDR2 is FQNEAQ in the germline V gene (reference sequence). The receptor comes from a female donor with multiple sclerosis, enrolled in a pregnancy study. V and J are TRBV7-9 and TRBJ1-1; D is uncertain. Sequences were derived from CD4+ T cells from peripheral blood mononuclear cells, sampled before pregnancy. The CDR3: CASSPRVGVRGEAFF. CDR3 bases: TGTGCCAGCAGCCCTCGCGTTGGGGTTCGGGGTGAAGCTTTCTTT. Variable domain in full (rest from reference TRBV7-9 and TRBJ1-1): DTGVSQNPRHKITKRGQNVTFRCDPISEHNRLYWYRQTLGQGPEFLTYFQNEAQLEKSRLLSDRFSAERPKGSFSTLEIQRTEQGDSAMYLCASSPRVGVRGEAFFGQGTRLTVV.